A single T cell receptor (beta chain) is shown here with its context. This specimen belongs to a study of blood T cell repertoires in COVID-19. Study as a whole: The study drew acute and convalescent COVID-19 samples from the United States, Italy and Spain. T cells, B-cell-depleted T cells, or PBMCs provided the cDNA or gDNA that served as material.

Authors' processing steps: Quantification of nucleated cells was approximated via reference gene primer amplification. The table came from immunoSEQ multiplex PCR; TCRdb's copy has only in-frame clones and leaves some out. V and J calls and clone size follow that table, whereas D and trimming were derived from the DNA. Among a few hundred thousand clones, 82% were seen once, and the ten largest hold roughly 3%. Germline V gene lookup returns CDR1 LNHNV and CDR2 YYDKDF (reference sequence). After removal of 4 bases from V and 2 bases from J, the junction contained 2 bases not matched to a gene. The CDR3 is 14 amino acids.

The sequence was collected from a woman younger than 30 with acute or convalescent COVID-19. Sequencing input: peripheral blood. The rearrangement uses TRBV15 and TRBJ2-7, with 10 bases that match TRBD1. The CDR3 sequence is CATSIDRGPYEQYF. In DNA form, the CDR3 reads TGTGCCACCAGCATCGACAGGGGGCCCTACGAGCAGTACTTC. Full variable domain (rest looked up from reference TRBV15 and TRBJ2-7): DAMVIQNPRYQVTQFGKPVTLSCSQTLNHNVMYWYQQKSSQAPKLLFHYYDKDFNNEADTPDNFQSRRPNTSFCFLDIRSPGLGDTAMYLCATSIDRGPYEQYFGPGTRLTVT.